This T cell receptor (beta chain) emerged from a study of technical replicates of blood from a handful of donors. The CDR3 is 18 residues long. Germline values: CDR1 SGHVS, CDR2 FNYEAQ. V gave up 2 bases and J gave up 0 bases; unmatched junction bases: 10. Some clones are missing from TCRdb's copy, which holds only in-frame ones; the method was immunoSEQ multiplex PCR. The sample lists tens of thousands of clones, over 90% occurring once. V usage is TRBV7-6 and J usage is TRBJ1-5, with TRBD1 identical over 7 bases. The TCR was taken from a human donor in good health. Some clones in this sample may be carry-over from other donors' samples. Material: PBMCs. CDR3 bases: TGTGCCAGCAGCTTAAATCCTCGGGACAGCAATAGCAATCAGCCCCAGCATTTT. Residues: CASSLNPRDSNSNQPQHF.